The subject of this entry is one T cell receptor beta chain. Its target is unknown. The entry originates in a study of cytomegalovirus exposure and HLA in healthy donors. The overall study: According to later analysis, the same platform produced the roughly 110 validation and around 730 first-cohort repertoires.

The study drew the donors from its roughly 130-subject validation cohort, separate from the roughly 670-subject first cohort. The V and J ends lost 2 bases and 4 bases, in that order; junction bases with no gene match: 6. Germline V CDR1 and CDR2: SEHNR, FQNEAQ (reference sequence). The CDR3 spans 15 residues. General study results and limits: In the roughly 120 validation repertoires, a later analysis found that first-cohort TCR clusters tended to co-occur. Associated with cytomegalovirus, according to the listing, were fewer than 200 TCR beta chains.

The assay was immunoSEQ multiplex PCR, and TCRdb's table has in-frame clones only and misses some. The table has more than 95,000 clones, 70% to 90% seen once. Sequencing input: PBMCs. This receptor was identified in a woman aged 18-29 years in good health and CMV-seronegative. J is TRBJ2-7 and V is TRBV7-9, with 9 bases that match TRBD2. CDR3: CASSLPAGGSYEQYF. CDR3 coding DNA: TGTGCCAGCAGCTTACCAGCGGGGGGTTCGTACGAGCAGTACTTC.